These 8 T cell receptor beta chains came from one sample sequenced in a study of CD8+ T cells in alopecia areata (dated by TCRdb to 2016 to 2019). In light of the paper, this sample's time point label describes: around 22 weeks on oral tofacitinib. Read against the paper, the sample's treatment or condition label means: oral pan-JAK inhibitor, 5-10 mg twice daily. The library was made by the immunoSEQ multiplex PCR assay. RNA was extracted from all samples and reverse transcribed into cDNA as template for TCR sequencing. Drawn from immuneACCESS, this table holds only the in-frame rearrangements with V and J called that TCRdb kept. Clones are partly lost; checked studies trace under half to an unresolved V gene and leave the rest unexplained. The sample table shows fewer than 200,000 clones, and around 59% are seen once. Around 14% of the sample is taken by the ten largest. Sequencing used CD4+ T cells sorted from blood, obtained at week 24, from a patient treated with tofacitinib. The receptors originated from a human donor with alopecia areata.

The chain carries TRBV7-9 and TRBJ1-3, with D unclear. The V and J ends lost 8 bases and 0 bases respectively, with 14 bases between them. CDR1 and CDR2 from the germline V gene are SEHNR and FQNEAQ (reference sequence). CDR3 length: 15 residues. The CDR3 reads CASGAGFHSGNTIYF. CDR3 DNA sequence: TGTGCCAGCGGCGCAGGTTTCCACTCTGGAAACACCATATATTTT.

This chain links TRBV27 with TRBJ2-7; TRBD1 or TRBD2 may be the D gene (5 bases each). Trimming took 0 bases from V and 0 from J, leaving 9 bases between them. This CDR3 is 15 amino acids long. Looked up from germline, CDR1 is MNHEY and CDR2 is SMNVEV (reference sequence). The CDR3 DNA reads as TGTGCCAGCAGTTTATCCCCAGGGAGCTCCTACGAGCAGTACTTC. It is translated as CASSLSPGSSYEQYF.

This clone was observed a handful of times. The gene calls are TRBV4-2 and TRBJ2-5, with 12 bases aligning to TRBD2. CDR3 length: 16 residues. The J segment lost 3 bases and the V segment lost 4 bases, leaving 6 bases of the junction unmatched. From germline, CDR1 is LGHNA and CDR2 YNFKEQ. In DNA form, the CDR3 reads TGTGCCAGCAGCCCAGGTCGACTAGCGGGGGAAGAGACCCAGTACTTC. It is translated as CASSPGRLAGEETQYF.

This clone was seen ten or more times. The chain has TRBV6-5 and TRBJ1-1; the match to TRBD1 covers 7 bases. The CDR3 has 14 amino acids. Germline loops: CDR1 MNHEY, CDR2 SVGAGI. V dropped 2 bases and J dropped 7; count of bases not matched to a gene: 7. The CDR3 region has the DNA TGTGCCAGCAGTTACCAACAGGGGAAGGGTGAAGCTTTCTTT. Translating it yields CASSYQQGKGEAFF.

The chain carries TRBV29-1 and TRBJ1-2; TRBD1 matches at 10 bases. V lost 5 bases and J lost 4; bases outside the gene matches: 7. The CDR3 is 14 residues long. Germline V gene sequence: CDR1 SQVTM, CDR2 ANQGSEA. Here the CDR3 reads CSVSRDRGGYGYTF. The CDR3 coding sequence is TGCAGCGTTAGCCGGGACAGGGGAGGCTATGGCTACACCTTC.

The chain links TRBV15 to TRBJ2-4; the match to TRBD2 covers 7 bases. The CDR3 loop spans 14 amino acids. V shed 5 bases, J shed 8 bases, and the junction held 9 bases outside the gene matches. CDR1 is LNHNV, CDR2 YYDKDF, per germline (reference sequence). CDR3 loop: CATSPRGGEDIQYF. The CDR3 bases are TGTGCCACCAGCCCTCGCGGGGGTGAGGACATTCAGTACTTC.

As to this clone: Other DNA variants within this sample encode the same CDR3. This chain links TRBV5-1 with TRBJ2-3; 7 bases agree with TRBD1. The V gene end was trimmed by 2 bases and the J gene end by 2 bases; junction bases not matched to a gene: 2. Per the germline V gene, CDR1 is SGHRS and CDR2 is YFSETQ. CDR3 length equals 14 residues. In DNA form, the CDR3 reads TGCGCCAGCAGCTTAGGACAGGACACAGATACGCAGTATTTT. It codes for CASSLGQDTDTQYF.

The V call is TRBV29-1, the J call TRBJ2-3; D is ambiguous. Germline V gene data show CDR1 as SQVTM and CDR2 as ANQGSEA. The length of the CDR3 is 14 residues. Trimming shortened V by 4 bases and J by 4 bases, and 15 bases separated the two germline ends. This CDR3 reads CSVGHQLRSDTQYF. CDR3 sequence (DNA): TGCAGCGTTGGTCACCAGCTGCGCTCAGATACGCAGTATTTT.